Here is one T cell receptor (beta chain) with its context. The antigen is not known. The data stem from a study of OX40 agonist ivuxolimab in advanced cancers. Study in general: Aged about 23 to 90 with a mean of roughly 63 years, they were approximately 79% male. General study points: Antigen specificity remained undetermined for the expanded peripheral T cells.

CDR1 and CDR2 from the germline V gene are MNHEY and SMNVEV (reference sequence). Between the trimmed V and J ends, which lost 0 bases and 1 base, there was a span of 9 bases. This CDR3 has 15 residues. Produced via immunoSEQ multiplex PCR; TCRdb's table is partial and in-frame only. The table lists roughly 60,000 clones, around 93% of them singletons. This TCR came from an adult with an advanced solid tumor such as melanoma, head and neck, liver or kidney cancer. The sample was CD4+ or CD8+ T cells sorted from blood, taken in a trial of the OX40 agonist ivuxolimab. The rearrangement links TRBV27 to TRBJ1-1, with D maybe TRBD1 (6 bases). Here the CDR3 reads CASSLSQGWNTEAFF. The CDR3, as DNA: TGTGCCAGCAGTTTATCTCAGGGGTGGAACACTGAAGCTTTCTTT.